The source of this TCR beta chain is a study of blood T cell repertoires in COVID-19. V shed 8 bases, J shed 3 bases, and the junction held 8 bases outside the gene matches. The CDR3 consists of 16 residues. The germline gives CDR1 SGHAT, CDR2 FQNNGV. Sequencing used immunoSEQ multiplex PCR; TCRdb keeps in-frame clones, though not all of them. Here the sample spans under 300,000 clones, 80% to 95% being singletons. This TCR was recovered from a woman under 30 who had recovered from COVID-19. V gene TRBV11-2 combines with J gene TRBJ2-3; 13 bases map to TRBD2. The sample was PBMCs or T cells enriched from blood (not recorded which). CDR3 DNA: TGTGCCAGCGGCGCCCAGACTAGCGGGGGGACAGATACGCAGTATTTT. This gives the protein CASGAQTSGGTDTQYF.